This T cell receptor beta chain was sequenced during a study of early T cells in non-severe SARS-CoV-2 infection. The CDR3 has 15 residues. Germline V gives CDR1 MDHEN, CDR2 SYDVKM. After removal of 5 bases from V and 2 bases from J, the junction contained 5 bases not matched to a gene. The sample holds many counts of this clonotype. TCRdb analysed the 5' RACE reads with MiXCR anew, one entry per CDR3 protein. The data hold roughly 34,000 distinct CDR3 sequences, with approximately 7.1% observed a single time. The rearrangement joins TRBV28 to TRBJ2-5, with 10 positions matching TRBD2. This sample comprised whole blood, obtained at baseline. The receptor was isolated from an adult who was a healthcare worker with PCR-confirmed SARS-CoV-2 infection or an uninfected control (not recorded which). The CDR3 protein is CASSLSGLAQETQYF. The CDR3 region has the DNA TGTGCCAGCAGTCTCTCGGGACTAGCGCAAGAGACCCAGTACTTC.